This T cell receptor beta chain was found in a study of post-analysis software for immune sequencing data. About the research overall: Relapsing-remitting, secondary progressive and progressive-relapsing forms made up the multiple sclerosis disease courses. Study-wide findings and caveats: The study found TRBV5-6, TRBV5-1 and TRBV20-1 among about five TRBV segments more frequent in patients than controls. F measure grouped same-batch samples tightly together. Significantly lower normalized Chao1 diversity was found in patients with multiple sclerosis relative to controls.

Prepared libraries of TCR beta cDNA carried unique molecular identifiers. The T cell input of about 0.85 to 10 million gave a few hundred thousand cDNA molecules. TCRdb re-called the PCR reads through MiXCR, storing one row per CDR3 protein. The table lists some 690,000 distinct CDR3 sequences, approximately 59% of them singletons. With 6 bases clipped from V and 8 bases from J, the junction kept 11 bases outside the gene matches. CDR1 and CDR2 from the germline V gene are LGHNT and FRNRAP. The CDR3 spans 15 residues. This clonotype has only a few counts. Its specificity is unknown. This chain connects TRBV12-5 to TRBJ2-1; 9 positions match TRBD1. The source material was blood. This TCR was recovered from a girl aged 2 to 9 with multiple sclerosis. The CDR3 protein is CASGLLGTGNDEQFF. The CDR3 nucleotides are TGTGCTAGTGGCCTCTTGGGGACAGGGAACGATGAGCAGTTCTTC.